Listed below are T cell receptor beta chains from one sample, sequenced in a study of blood T cells in healthy people across ages. MiXCR was run by TCRdb on the 5' RACE reads, yielding one entry per CDR3 protein. The sample carries roughly 680,000 distinct CDR3 sequences, approximately 49% recorded once. Sequencing was performed on blood. Receptors originate from a woman in her sixties or seventies in good health. Each CDR3 is given with its conserved first and last residue. Each record gives: J gene, clone size, V gene, D gene, CDR3 protein, CDR3 DNA. The D gene is left open where the match is weak. Clone size, where shown, is once, few, many, or a class for clones that have expanded.

>TRBJ2-7|once|TRBV20-1|TRBD2
CSASQPTSGPYNEQYF
TGCAGTGCTTCTCAACCCACTAGCGGCCCCTACAATGAGCAGTACTTC
>TRBJ2-1|many|TRBV5-1|TRBD1
CASSLRTGALYNEQFF
TGCGCCAGCAGCTTACGTACAGGGGCCTTGTACAATGAGCAGTTCTTC
>TRBJ1-4|.|TRBV7-9|.
CASSLYLGSGNEKLFF
TGTGCCAGCAGCTTATACCTGGGCTCCGGTAATGAAAAACTGTTTTTT
>TRBJ2-5|.|TRBV20-1|TRBD2
CSGRERETQYF
TGCAGTGGGCGGGAGCGAGAGACCCAGTACTTC
>TRBJ2-1|.|TRBV29-1|.
CSVYKGVGESGLFF
TGCAGCGTCTATAAAGGGGTAGGGGAAAGTGGGCTGTTCTTC
>TRBJ2-1|many|TRBV15|.
CATSRSTTYNEQFF
TGTGCCACCAGCAGGTCCACCACGTACAATGAGCAGTTCTTC
>TRBJ2-1|.|TRBV20-1|TRBD2
CSARDRTSGRIEFF
TGCAGTGCTAGAGACCGGACTAGCGGGAGGATTGAGTTCTTC
>TRBJ2-7|.|TRBV6-2/TRBV6-3|TRBD1
CASSTLTGGIHNEQYF
TGTGCCAGCAGTACACTGACAGGGGGCATTCACAATGAGCAGTACTTC
>TRBJ2-2|.|TRBV7-2|.
CASSLMPESDLFF
TGTGCCAGCAGCTTAATGCCGGAGAGCGACCTGTTTTTT
>TRBJ2-7|few|TRBV4-3|.
CASSHSPDGNYEQYF
TGCGCCAGCAGCCACTCCCCGGACGGTAACTACGAGCAGTACTTC
>TRBJ2-1|.|TRBV20-1|.
CSAERGGYNEQFF
TGCAGTGCGGAGAGGGGAGGCTACAATGAGCAGTTCTTC
>TRBJ1-1|few|TRBV4-2|.
CASSRTLRGRANTEAFF
TGTGCCAGCAGCCGCACACTCCGGGGGCGCGCGAACACTGAAGCTTTCTTT
>TRBJ2-1|few|TRBV25-1|TRBD2
CASRTSGRNNEQFF
TGTGCCAGCAGGACTAGCGGGAGAAACAATGAGCAGTTCTTC
>TRBJ2-7|.|TRBV29-1|.
CSVEITDYEQYF
TGCAGCGTTGAGATAACAGATTACGAGCAGTACTTC
>TRBJ2-7|many|TRBV29-1|TRBD2
CSGTSGTYEQYF
TGCAGCGGGACTAGCGGGACATACGAGCAGTACTTC
>TRBJ2-3|.|TRBV20-1|TRBD1
CSASPDRGNTDTQYF
TGCAGTGCTAGCCCGGACAGGGGAAACACAGATACGCAGTATTTT
>TRBJ2-1|many|TRBV9|.
CASSVKGGAILDNEQFF
TGTGCCAGCAGCGTTAAGGGGGGCGCGATTCTCGACAATGAGCAGTTCTTC
>TRBJ2-5|.|TRBV20-1|.
CSARDEGPETQYF
TGCAGTGCTAGAGATGAGGGACCAGAGACCCAGTACTTC
>TRBJ2-2|few|TRBV30|.
CAWSGDGGTGELFF
TGTGCCTGGAGCGGGGACGGCGGCACCGGGGAGCTGTTTTTT
>TRBJ2-3|.|TRBV20-1|TRBD2
CSASSSGRAGSTDTQYF
TGCAGTGCTAGTAGTAGCGGGAGGGCCGGGAGCACAGATACGCAGTATTTT
>TRBJ2-3|.|TRBV3-1|TRBD2
CASSQDYGLGSDTQYF
TGTGCCAGCAGCCAAGATTACGGACTAGGCTCAGATACGCAGTATTTT
>TRBJ1-5|.|TRBV7-8|.
CASSSSILQPQHF
TGTGCCAGCAGCTCGAGTATTCTTCAGCCCCAGCATTTT
>TRBJ2-3|few|TRBV5-1|TRBD2
CASSSGLAGVADTQYF
TGCGCCAGCAGCTCGGGACTAGCGGGAGTTGCAGATACGCAGTATTTT
>TRBJ2-7|few|TRBV20-1|.
CSARDFRGYEQYF
TGCAGTGCTAGAGATTTCCGGGGCTACGAGCAGTACTTC
>TRBJ2-7|few|TRBV7-2|.
CASSLAELGFYEQYF
TGTGCCAGCAGCTTAGCGGAGTTAGGCTTCTACGAGCAGTACTTC
>TRBJ1-2|few|TRBV6-2/TRBV6-3|.
CASSVRTVNYGYTF
TGTGCCAGCAGTGTTCGGACAGTTAACTATGGCTACACCTTC
>TRBJ2-1|.|TRBV7-2|.
CASSRTSGAPNEQFF
TGTGCCAGCAGCCGTACTAGTGGGGCCCCCAATGAGCAGTTCTTC
>TRBJ1-2|.|TRBV20-1|.
CSASTGDYDYGYTF
TGCAGTGCTAGTACCGGGGATTACGACTATGGCTACACCTTC
>TRBJ1-1|.|TRBV27|TRBD1
CASSSAIPGDQGDTEAFF
TGTGCCAGCAGTTCTGCTATCCCCGGAGACCAGGGGGACACTGAAGCTTTCTTT
>TRBJ2-7|once|TRBV20-1|.
CSARLRDTYEQYF
TGCAGTGCTAGACTCCGGGACACCTACGAGCAGTACTTC
>TRBJ2-5|many|TRBV7-2|TRBD2
CASSLGLAGGQETQYF
TGTGCCAGCAGCTTAGGGCTAGCGGGAGGGCAAGAGACCCAGTACTTC
>TRBJ1-5|.|TRBV20-1|.
CSASEYSNQPQHF
TGCAGTGCTAGTGAATATAGCAATCAGCCCCAGCATTTT
>TRBJ1-2|.|TRBV7-2|TRBD1
CASSRDREVGYTF
TGTGCCAGCAGCCGGGACAGGGAGGTTGGCTACACCTTC
>TRBJ2-1|.|TRBV6-5|TRBD1
CATGQGRNEQFF
TGTGCCACCGGACAGGGGCGCAATGAGCAGTTCTTC
>TRBJ1-5|.|TRBV7-2|.
CASSPSSNQPQHF
TGTGCCAGCAGCCCTTCTTCAAATCAGCCCCAGCATTTT
>TRBJ2-1|few|TRBV20-1|TRBD2
CSVLEGGRNNEQFF
TGCAGTGTCCTTGAGGGAGGGCGGAACAATGAGCAGTTCTTC
>TRBJ1-5|many|TRBV25-1|TRBD1
CASSDGPGPDRGSNQPQHF
TGTGCCAGCAGTGACGGCCCCGGGCCGGACAGGGGAAGCAATCAGCCCCAGCATTTT
>TRBJ1-2|.|TRBV12-3/TRBV12-4|TRBD1
CASVPDRAAGYTF
TGTGCCAGCGTTCCCGACAGGGCGGCTGGCTACACCTTC
>TRBJ2-2|few|TRBV9|.
CASSVGGLTGELFF
TGTGCCAGCAGCGTAGGGGGTTTGACCGGGGAGCTGTTTTTT
>TRBJ1-4|few|TRBV6-6|.
CASSRRVEGLFF
TGTGCCAGCAGCCGCAGGGTAGAGGGACTGTTTTTT
>TRBJ2-7|.|TRBV7-2|.
CASSLGDPYEQYF
TGTGCCAGCAGCTTAGGGGACCCCTACGAGCAGTACTTC
>TRBJ1-1|few|TRBV5-1|.
CASSLVREANTEAFF
TGCGCCAGCAGCTTGGTGAGGGAAGCGAACACTGAAGCTTTCTTT
>TRBJ1-1|.|TRBV19|.
CASSIGVNTEAFF
TGTGCCAGTAGTATAGGGGTGAACACTGAAGCTTTCTTT
>TRBJ2-7|.|TRBV20-1|TRBD1
CSPYTGVSSYEQYF
TGCAGTCCTTATACAGGGGTAAGCTCCTACGAGCAGTACTTC
>TRBJ2-1|.|TRBV20-1|.
CSADDWSETQFF
TGCAGTGCTGACGACTGGTCGGAGACCCAGTTCTTC
>TRBJ2-5|.|TRBV5-1|TRBD1
CASSETGVGETQYF
TGCGCCAGCAGCGAGACAGGGGTGGGGGAGACCCAGTACTTC
>TRBJ1-2|few|TRBV9|.
CASSAGQGWDYGYTF
TGTGCCAGCAGCGCGGGCCAGGGGTGGGACTATGGCTACACCTTC
>TRBJ2-1|.|TRBV7-2|.
CASSQSSSTNEQFF
TGTGCCAGCAGCCAATCCAGTAGTACCAATGAGCAGTTCTTC
>TRBJ1-1|.|TRBV28|.
CASRYGYAPNTEAFF
TGTGCCAGCAGATACGGATACGCCCCGAACACTGAAGCTTTCTTT
>TRBJ2-2|once|TRBV20-1|.
CSASNAGELFF
TGCAGTGCTTCGAACGCCGGGGAGCTGTTTTTT
>TRBJ1-6|.|TRBV28|TRBD1
CASSSTGQGAYSPLHF
TGTGCCAGCAGTTCCACGGGACAGGGGGCTTATTCACCCCTCCACTTT
>TRBJ2-7|.|TRBV20-1|TRBD2
CSALRLAGDYEQYF
TGCAGTGCTCTAAGACTAGCGGGGGATTACGAGCAGTACTTC
>TRBJ2-1|.|TRBV5-6|.
CASSLVGNYNEQFF
TGTGCCAGCAGCTTGGTTGGAAACTACAATGAGCAGTTCTTC
>TRBJ2-1|.|TRBV20-1|.
CSANKGGPEDEQFF
TGCAGTGCTAATAAAGGAGGCCCCGAGGATGAGCAGTTCTTC
>TRBJ2-6|few|TRBV7-9|.
CASTLLAPTGANVLTF
TGTGCCAGCACTCTCCTCGCACCAACTGGGGCCAACGTCCTGACTTTC
>TRBJ1-2|few|TRBV28|.
CASSSRLYGYTF
TGTGCCAGCAGTTCACGACTTTATGGCTACACCTTC
>TRBJ1-2|.|TRBV7-6|.
CASSLGLDMNYGYTF
TGTGCCAGCAGCTTAGGGCTCGACATGAACTATGGCTACACCTTC
>TRBJ2-3|few|TRBV29-1|TRBD2
CSGLPGLQTDTQYF
TGCAGCGGATTACCGGGACTACAAACAGATACGCAGTATTTT
>TRBJ2-3|few|TRBV20-1|.
CSASVGATDTQYF
TGCAGTGCTAGCGTAGGGGCTACAGATACGCAGTATTTT